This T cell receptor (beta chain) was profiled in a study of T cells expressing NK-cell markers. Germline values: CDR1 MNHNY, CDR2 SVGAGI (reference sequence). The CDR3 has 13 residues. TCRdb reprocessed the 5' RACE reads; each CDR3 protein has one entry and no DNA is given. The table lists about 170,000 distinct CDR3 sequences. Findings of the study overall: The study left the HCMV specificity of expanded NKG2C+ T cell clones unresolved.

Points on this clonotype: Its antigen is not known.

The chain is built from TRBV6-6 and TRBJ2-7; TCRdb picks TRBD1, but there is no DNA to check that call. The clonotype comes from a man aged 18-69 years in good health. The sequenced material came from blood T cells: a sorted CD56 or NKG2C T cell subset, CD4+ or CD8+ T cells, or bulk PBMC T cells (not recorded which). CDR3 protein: CASSGGHSYEQYF.